This TCR beta chain was sequenced for a study of OX40 agonist ivuxolimab in advanced cancers. The data were produced by immunoSEQ multiplex PCR, yet TCRdb's version contains in-frame clones alone and is incomplete. The data hold about 23,000 clones, with about 85% observed a single time. CDR3 length: 12 amino acids. Germline CDR1 is MNHEY and CDR2 is SMNVEV (reference sequence). J was trimmed by 7 bases and V by 8 bases; bases with no gene match: 6. This chain connects TRBV27 to TRBJ2-7; 9 bases are shared with TRBD1. Source: CD4+ or CD8+ T cells sorted from blood, taken in a trial of the OX40 agonist ivuxolimab. The TCR sequence derives from an adult with an advanced solid tumor such as melanoma, head and neck, liver or kidney cancer. Here the CDR3 reads CASGGQGLEQYF. The CDR3 DNA is TGTGCCAGCGGGGGACAGGGCCTTGAGCAGTACTTC.